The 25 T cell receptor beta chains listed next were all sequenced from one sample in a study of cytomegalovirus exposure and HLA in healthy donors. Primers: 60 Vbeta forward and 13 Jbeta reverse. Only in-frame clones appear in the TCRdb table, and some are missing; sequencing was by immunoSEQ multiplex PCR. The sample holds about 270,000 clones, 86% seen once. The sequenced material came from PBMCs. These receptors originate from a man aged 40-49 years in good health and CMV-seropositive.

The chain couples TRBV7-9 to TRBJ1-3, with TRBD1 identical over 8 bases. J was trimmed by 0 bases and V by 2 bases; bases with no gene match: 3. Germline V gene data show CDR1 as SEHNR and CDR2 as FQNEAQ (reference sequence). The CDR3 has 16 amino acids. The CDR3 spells CASSLYGTGSGNTIYF. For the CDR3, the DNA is TGTGCCAGCAGCTTATATGGGACAGGCTCTGGAAACACCATATATTTT.

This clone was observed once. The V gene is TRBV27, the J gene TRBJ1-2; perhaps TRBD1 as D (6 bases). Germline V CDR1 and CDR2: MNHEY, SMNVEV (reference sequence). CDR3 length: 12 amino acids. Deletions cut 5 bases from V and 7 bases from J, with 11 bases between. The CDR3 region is CASSVRGSGYTF. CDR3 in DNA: TGTGCCAGCAGTGTCAGGGGAAGTGGCTACACCTTC.

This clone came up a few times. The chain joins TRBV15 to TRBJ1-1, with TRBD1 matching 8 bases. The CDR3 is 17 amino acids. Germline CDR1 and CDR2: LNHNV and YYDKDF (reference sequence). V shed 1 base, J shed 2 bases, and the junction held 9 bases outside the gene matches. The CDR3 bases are TGTGCCACCAGCAGAGGAACAGGGGGAGAGGGAAACACTGAAGCTTTCTTT. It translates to CATSRGTGGEGNTEAFF.

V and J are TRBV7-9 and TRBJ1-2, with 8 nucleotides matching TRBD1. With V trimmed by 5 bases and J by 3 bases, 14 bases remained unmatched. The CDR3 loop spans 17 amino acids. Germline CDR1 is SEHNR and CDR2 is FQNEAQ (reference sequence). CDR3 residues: CASSPPGGQTSHYGYTF. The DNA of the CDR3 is TGTGCCAGCAGCCCCCCAGGGGGCCAAACCTCTCACTATGGCTACACCTTC.

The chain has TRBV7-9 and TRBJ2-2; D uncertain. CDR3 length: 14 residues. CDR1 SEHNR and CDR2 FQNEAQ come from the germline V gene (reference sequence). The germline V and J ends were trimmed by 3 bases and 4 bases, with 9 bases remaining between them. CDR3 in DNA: TGTGCCAGCAGCTTCTTTAGTTCCACCGGGGAGCTGTTTTTT. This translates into CASSFFSSTGELFF. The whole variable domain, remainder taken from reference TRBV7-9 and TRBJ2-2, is DTGVSQNPRHKITKRGQNVTFRCDPISEHNRLYWYRQTLGQGPEFLTYFQNEAQLEKSRLLSDRFSAERPKGSFSTLEIQRTEQGDSAMYLCASSFFSSTGELFFGEGSRLTVL.

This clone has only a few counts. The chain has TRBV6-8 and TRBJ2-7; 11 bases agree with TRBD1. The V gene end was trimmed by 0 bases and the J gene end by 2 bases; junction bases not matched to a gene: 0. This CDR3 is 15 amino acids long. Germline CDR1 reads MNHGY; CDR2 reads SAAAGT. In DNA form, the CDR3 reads TGTGCCAGCAGTTACTCGGACAGGGGGCCCTACGAGCAGTACTTC. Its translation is CASSYSDRGPYEQYF.

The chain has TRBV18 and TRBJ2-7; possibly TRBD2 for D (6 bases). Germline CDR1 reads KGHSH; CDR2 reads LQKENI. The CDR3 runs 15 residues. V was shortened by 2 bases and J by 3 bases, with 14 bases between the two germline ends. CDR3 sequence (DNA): TGTGCCAGCTCACCAGGCCCTAGCGCGGACTACGAGCAGTACTTC. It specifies CASSPGPSADYEQYF.

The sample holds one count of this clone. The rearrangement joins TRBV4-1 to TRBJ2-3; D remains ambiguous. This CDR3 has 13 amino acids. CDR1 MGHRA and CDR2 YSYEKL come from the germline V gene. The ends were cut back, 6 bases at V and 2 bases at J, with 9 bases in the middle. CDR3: CASRSALTDTQYF. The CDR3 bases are TGCGCCAGCAGGAGTGCCCTCACAGATACGCAGTATTTT.

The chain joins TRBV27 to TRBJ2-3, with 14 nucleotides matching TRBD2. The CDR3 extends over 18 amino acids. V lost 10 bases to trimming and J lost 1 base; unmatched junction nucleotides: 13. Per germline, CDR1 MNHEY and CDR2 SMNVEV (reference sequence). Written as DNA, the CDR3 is TGTGCCACCCACACCGGGACTAGCGGGAGTCGAGGCACAGATACGCAGTATTTT. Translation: CATHTGTSGSRGTDTQYF.

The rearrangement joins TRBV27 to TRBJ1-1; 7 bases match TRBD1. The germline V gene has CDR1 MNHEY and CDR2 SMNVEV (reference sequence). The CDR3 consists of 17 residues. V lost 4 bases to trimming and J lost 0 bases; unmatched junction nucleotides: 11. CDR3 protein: CASSSLGTESMNTEAFF. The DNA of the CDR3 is TGTGCCAGCAGTTCACTAGGGACAGAGAGTATGAACACTGAAGCTTTCTTT.

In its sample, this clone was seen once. DNA for the CDR3: TGTGCCAGCAGTGGGACAGTTTACTCTGGAAACACCATATATTTT. Encoded protein: CASSGTVYSGNTIYF. This rearrangement joins TRBV6-1 to TRBJ1-3, with a weak D call TRBD1 (6 bases). The germline V gene encodes CDR1 MNHNS and CDR2 SASEGT. This CDR3 comprises 15 residues. V lost 4 bases, J lost 0 bases, and 10 bases lay in between.

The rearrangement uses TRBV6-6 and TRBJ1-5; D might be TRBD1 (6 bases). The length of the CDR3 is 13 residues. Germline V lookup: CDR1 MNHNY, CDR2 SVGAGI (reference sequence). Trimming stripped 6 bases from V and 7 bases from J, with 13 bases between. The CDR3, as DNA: TGTGCCAGCAGAGCACAGGGAGACCAGCCCCAGCATTTT. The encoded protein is CASRAQGDQPQHF.

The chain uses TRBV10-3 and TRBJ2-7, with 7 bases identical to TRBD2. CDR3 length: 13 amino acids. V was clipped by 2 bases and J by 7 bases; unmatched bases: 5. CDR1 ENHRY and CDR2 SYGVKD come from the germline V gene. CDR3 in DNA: TGTGCCATCAGTGAGGGGGACTATGAGGAGCAGTACTTC. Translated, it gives CAISEGDYEEQYF.

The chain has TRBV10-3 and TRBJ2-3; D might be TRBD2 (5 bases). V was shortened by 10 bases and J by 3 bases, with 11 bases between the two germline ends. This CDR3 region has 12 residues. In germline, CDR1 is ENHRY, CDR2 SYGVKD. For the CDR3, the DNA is TGTGCCAGCCGGGATTCAACAGATACGCAGTATTTT. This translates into CASRDSTDTQYF.

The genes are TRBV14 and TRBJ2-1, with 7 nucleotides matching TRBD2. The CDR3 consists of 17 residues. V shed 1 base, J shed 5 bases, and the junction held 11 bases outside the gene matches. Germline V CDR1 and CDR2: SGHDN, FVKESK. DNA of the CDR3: TGTGCCAGCAGCCAAGGACCGATAGTTGGACTAGACAATGAGCAGTTCTTC. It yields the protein CASSQGPIVGLDNEQFF.

CDR3 sequence (DNA): TGCAGCGTTGGCAGGGTAGCTGAAGCTTTCTTT. Protein sequence: CSVGRVAEAFF. This chain uses TRBV29-1 with TRBJ1-1, with D maybe TRBD1 (5 bases). Trimming took 4 bases from V and 6 from J, leaving 9 bases between them. The CDR3 contains 11 residues. From germline, CDR1 is SQVTM and CDR2 ANQGSEA.

CDR3 nucleotide sequence: TGTGCCAGCTCACAGCAGGGGGGCTACGAGCAGTACTTC. Its translation: CASSQQGGYEQYF. The chain joins TRBV18 to TRBJ2-7; D possibly corresponds to TRBD1 (7 bases). V was clipped by 4 bases and J by 3 bases, with 10 bases between them. Germline CDR1 is KGHSH and CDR2 is LQKENI. The CDR3 spans 13 residues.

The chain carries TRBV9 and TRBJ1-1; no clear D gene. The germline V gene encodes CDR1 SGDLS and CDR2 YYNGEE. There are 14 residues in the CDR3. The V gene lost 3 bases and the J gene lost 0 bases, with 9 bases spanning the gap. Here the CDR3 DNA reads TGTGCCAGCAGCGCACAGTATATGAACACTGAAGCTTTCTTT. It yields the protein CASSAQYMNTEAFF. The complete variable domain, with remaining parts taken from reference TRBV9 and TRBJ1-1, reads DSGVTQTPKHLITATGQRVTLRCSPRSGDLSVYWYQQSLDQGLQFLIQYYNGEERAKGNILERFSAQQFPDLHSELNLSSLELGDSALYFCASSAQYMNTEAFFGQGTRLTVV.

CDR3 bases: TGTGCCAGCCGAGGGCATCTAAGCAATGAGCAGTTCTTC. Residues: CASRGHLSNEQFF. The chain couples TRBV28 to TRBJ2-1; D is perhaps TRBD2 (5 bases). Trimming stripped 8 bases from V and 6 bases from J, with 14 bases between. The germline gives CDR1 MDHEN, CDR2 SYDVKM. The CDR3 sequence is 13 residues long.

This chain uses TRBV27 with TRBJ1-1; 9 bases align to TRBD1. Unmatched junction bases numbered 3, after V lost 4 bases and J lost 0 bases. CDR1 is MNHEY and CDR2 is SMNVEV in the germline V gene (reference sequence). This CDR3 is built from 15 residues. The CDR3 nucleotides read TGTGCCAGCAGTTCCGGGACAGGGATGAACACTGAAGCTTTCTTT. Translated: CASSSGTGMNTEAFF.

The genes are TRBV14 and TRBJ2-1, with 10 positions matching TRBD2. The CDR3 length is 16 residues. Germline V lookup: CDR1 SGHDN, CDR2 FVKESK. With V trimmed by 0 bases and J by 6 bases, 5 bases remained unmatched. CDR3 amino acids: CASSQDVLAGSNEQFF. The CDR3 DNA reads TGTGCCAGCAGCCAAGATGTACTAGCGGGATCCAATGAGCAGTTCTTC.

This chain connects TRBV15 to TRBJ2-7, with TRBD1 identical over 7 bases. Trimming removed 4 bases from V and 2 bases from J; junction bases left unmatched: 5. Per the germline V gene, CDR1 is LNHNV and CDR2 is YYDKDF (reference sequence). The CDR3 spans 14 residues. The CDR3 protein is CATSIYRGPYEQYF. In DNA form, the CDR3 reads TGTGCCACCAGCATATACAGGGGCCCCTACGAGCAGTACTTC.

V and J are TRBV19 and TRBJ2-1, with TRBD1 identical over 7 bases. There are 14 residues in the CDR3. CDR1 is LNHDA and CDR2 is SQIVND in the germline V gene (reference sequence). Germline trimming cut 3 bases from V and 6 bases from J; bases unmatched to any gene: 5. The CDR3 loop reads CASSILQGVNEQFF. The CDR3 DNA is TGTGCCAGTAGTATTCTTCAGGGGGTCAATGAGCAGTTCTTC.

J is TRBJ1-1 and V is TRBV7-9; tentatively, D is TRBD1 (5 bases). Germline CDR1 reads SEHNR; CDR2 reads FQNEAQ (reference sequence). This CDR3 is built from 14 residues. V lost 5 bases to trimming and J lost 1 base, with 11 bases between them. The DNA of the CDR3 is TGTGCCAGCAGCGCGGGACCCCCGAACACTGAAGCTTTCTTT. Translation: CASSAGPPNTEAFF.

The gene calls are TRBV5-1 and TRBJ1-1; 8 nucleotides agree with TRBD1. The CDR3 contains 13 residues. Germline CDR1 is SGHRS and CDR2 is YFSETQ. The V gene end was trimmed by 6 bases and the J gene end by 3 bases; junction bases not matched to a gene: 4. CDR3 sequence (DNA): TGCGCCAGCAAACAGGGGGTGGACACTGAAGCTTTCTTT. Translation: CASKQGVDTEAFF.